This TCR beta chain stems from a study of CD8+ T cells in alopecia areata. From germline, CDR1 is MNHEY and CDR2 SVGAGI. Trimming took off 10 bases at V and 4 bases at J, with 17 bases between the two ends. The CDR3 length is 14 residues. It was cDNA, reverse transcribed from extracted RNA, that served as the sequencing template. TCRdb's table, derived via immunoSEQ multiplex PCR, lists solely in-frame clones and lacks some. The sample records roughly 150,000 clones, about 60% being singletons. Specimen: CD4+ T cells sorted from blood. The chain links TRBV6-5 to TRBJ2-1; the D gene is possibly TRBD1 (8 bases). The sequence was obtained from a human donor in good health. CDR3 coding DNA: TGTGCCACAAAGAAACAGGGGGGGTACAATGAGCAGTTCTTC. Its protein is CATKKQGGYNEQFF.